This T cell receptor beta chain derives from a study of T-cell memory formation after mild COVID-19. Study-level points and caveats: Pre-infection memory carried some responding clones, suggesting that cross-reactive memory joined. Clones that contracted from day 15 to 85 were balanced CD4/CD8, while later expanders leaned CD4+.

The CDR3 covers 18 residues. Trimming at V came to 0 bases and at J to 5 bases, leaving 12 bases not matched to a gene. Germline values: CDR1 SGHRS, CDR2 YFSETQ. In TCRdb, the 5' RACE reads were re-called with MiXCR into one record per CDR3 protein. Found here are roughly 13,000 distinct CDR3 sequences, roughly 15% of them singletons; the top ten hold 55%. Many counts were recorded for this clonotype. Its target is not known. The sequencing sample was made of PBMCs or a T cell subset sorted from them (not recorded which). The sequence was collected from a man aged 18 to 30 who had mild COVID-19 (a few samples of this study predate the infection). Cell type and time point are not known. The V and J genes are TRBV5-1 and TRBJ2-2; TRBD1 matches at 8 bases. CDR3 sequence reads: CASSLEGQGARGTGELFF. The CDR3 DNA follows: TGCGCCAGCAGCTTGGAAGGGCAGGGGGCTCGAGGAACCGGGGAGCTGTTTTTT.